The 21 T cell receptor beta chains listed next were all sequenced from one sample in a study of shared T cell receptors in the human thymus. Data came from immunoSEQ multiplex PCR; TCRdb stores just in-frame clones and leaves some out. Of about 660,000 clones listed, 70% to 90% were seen once; the top ten hold about 0.0094%. Another study also made use of these data, one on human thymus T cells.

The sample was thymocytes. The receptors were gathered from a boy in the first two years of life with a congenital heart defect.

This clone was detected a few times. V is TRBV15 and J is TRBJ1-2; tentative D call: TRBD1 (5 bases). This CDR3 comprises 19 residues. Trimming shortened V by 0 bases and J by 2 bases, and 22 bases separated the two germline ends. Per germline, CDR1 LNHNV and CDR2 YYDKDF (reference sequence). CDR3 nucleotide sequence: TGTGCCACCAGCAGAGATAATGGGGACTGGGATAAGGGGAACTATGGCTACACCTTC. As protein: CATSRDNGDWDKGNYGYTF.

This clone was seen only once. This CDR3 is CASSEKTGTGEETQYF. For the CDR3, the DNA is TGTGCCAGCAGCGAAAAAACCGGGACTGGGGAAGAGACCCAGTACTTC. V usage is TRBV27 and J usage is TRBJ2-5, with a weak D call TRBD2 (6 bases). Germline CDR1 reads MNHEY; CDR2 reads SMNVEV (reference sequence). Trimming removed 6 bases from V and 3 bases from J, with 20 bases in between. The CDR3 has 16 residues.

The chain joins TRBV5-1 to TRBJ2-7; tentatively, D is TRBD2 (6 bases). The V end was cut by 1 base, the J end by 2 bases, with 16 bases between. CDR1 and CDR2 from the germline V gene are SGHRS and YFSETQ. The CDR3 has 16 amino acids. The CDR3 bases are TGCGCCAGCAGCTTGTGGTTCGGGGAGGAGCCCTACGAGCAGTACTTC. Protein sequence: CASSLWFGEEPYEQYF.

This chain connects TRBV7-9 to TRBJ1-5; D unclear. This CDR3 is 15 amino acids long. The V end was cut by 2 bases, the J end by 10 bases, with 18 bases between. Germline assignment: CDR1 SEHNR and CDR2 FQNEAQ (reference sequence). The CDR3 loop reads CASSLSASPFTPQHF. Here the CDR3 DNA reads TGTGCCAGCAGCTTAAGTGCAAGTCCTTTCACACCCCAGCATTTT.

In its sample, this clone was seen once. This rearrangement joins TRBV7-2 to TRBJ1-1; 8 bases map to TRBD1. Germline CDR1 SGHTA, CDR2 FQGNSA. The V and J ends lost 0 bases and 4 bases, in that order; junction bases with no gene match: 4. The CDR3 sequence is 15 residues long. The CDR3 DNA reads TGTGCCAGCAGCTTAGCACAGGGGGATGGCACTGAAGCTTTCTTT. It codes for CASSLAQGDGTEAFF.

This clone was detected once. The rearrangement links TRBV28 to TRBJ1-5; possible D gene TRBD1, 5 bases. The CDR3 spans 13 residues. Germline V lookup: CDR1 MDHEN, CDR2 SYDVKM. Trimming took 4 bases from V and 5 from J, leaving 9 bases between them. This CDR3 reads CASSYRWDQPQHF. DNA for the CDR3: TGTGCCAGCAGTTACAGGTGGGATCAGCCCCAGCATTTT.

The J gene is TRBJ2-1, the V gene TRBV2; weak D call: TRBD1 (6 bases). There are 12 residues in the CDR3. The germline V gene encodes CDR1 SNHLY and CDR2 FYNNEI. Trimming shortened V by 8 bases and J by 5 bases, and 10 bases separated the two germline ends. DNA for the CDR3: TGTGCCAGCTCCTCAGGGGACAATGAGCAGTTCTTC. This gives the protein CASSSGDNEQFF.

V is TRBV5-1 and J is TRBJ1-4; the D gene is possibly TRBD1 (5 bases). CDR3 length: 16 residues. The germline V gene encodes CDR1 SGHRS and CDR2 YFSETQ. Trimming cost V 4 bases and J 2 bases, with 15 bases left between them. CDR3 region: CASSTSGVRTNEKLFF. The CDR3 region has the DNA TGCGCCAGCAGCACCTCGGGGGTGAGGACTAATGAAAAACTGTTTTTT.

A single count supports this clone. V usage is TRBV7-8 and J usage is TRBJ1-2, with D perhaps TRBD1 (5 bases). The CDR3 spans 12 residues. V was cut by 5 bases and J by 7 bases, with 11 bases left in between. Germline CDR1 is SGHVS and CDR2 is FQNEAQ. The CDR3 loop is CASSPWGVGYTF. In DNA form, the CDR3 reads TGTGCCAGCAGCCCATGGGGGGTTGGCTACACCTTC.

CDR3 nucleotide sequence: TGTGCCAGCAGCCCCATGGAGACTAGCGGGAGGAAGGGGATAGGAGAGACCCAGTACTTC. It translates to CASSPMETSGRKGIGETQYF. The rearrangement joins TRBV5-4 to TRBJ2-5, with 13 bases matching TRBD2. CDR3 length equals 20 residues. CDR1 is SGHNT and CDR2 is YYREEE in the germline V gene (reference sequence). V lost 4 bases, J lost 4 bases, and 19 bases stayed unmatched.

This chain joins TRBV4-1 and TRBJ1-1, with D perhaps matching TRBD1 (5 bases). Trimming took 1 base from V and 3 from J, leaving 15 bases between them. The germline V gene has CDR1 MGHRA and CDR2 YSYEKL. CDR3 length: 16 amino acids. The CDR3 coding sequence is TGCGCCAGCAGCCAAGGGGAGCCGGGGGGTGACACTGAAGCTTTCTTT. Translation: CASSQGEPGGDTEAFF.

CDR3 region: CASSLQGSANEKLFF. DNA for the CDR3: TGTGCCAGCAGCTTACAGGGATCAGCTAATGAAAAACTGTTTTTT. The V and J genes are TRBV5-4 and TRBJ1-4; a weak D match, TRBD1 (6 bases). Deletions cut 2 bases from V and 3 bases from J, with 11 bases between. There are 15 residues in the CDR3. Germline V gene sequence: CDR1 SGHNT, CDR2 YYREEE (reference sequence).

The V gene is TRBV5-4, the J gene TRBJ2-7; tentative D call: TRBD2 (5 bases). The CDR3 is 14 amino acids. V dropped 6 bases and J dropped 2 bases, with 15 bases sitting between them. Looked up from germline, CDR1 is SGHNT and CDR2 is YYREEE (reference sequence). CDR3 protein: CASTLSGVPYEQYF. The CDR3 DNA sequence: TGTGCCAGCACCCTCTCCGGGGTTCCCTACGAGCAGTACTTC.

The gene calls are TRBV6-6 and TRBJ2-7; no firm D call. Looked up from germline, CDR1 is MNHNY and CDR2 is SVGAGI (reference sequence). With 5 bases removed from V and 6 bases from J, the gap between germline ends came to 14 bases. This CDR3 has 13 amino acids. The chain's CDR3 is CASSPTTSCEQYF. CDR3 coding DNA: TGTGCCAGCAGTCCGACAACTTCGTGCGAGCAGTACTTC.

The chain recombines TRBV5-4 with TRBJ2-3; 10 bases align to TRBD2. There are 20 residues in the CDR3. Per the germline V gene, CDR1 is SGHNT and CDR2 is YYREEE (reference sequence). V lost 3 bases and J lost 0; bases outside the gene matches: 16. CDR3 coding DNA: TGTGCCAGCAGCTGCAGGCTAGCGGGGGAGCTATTTTCTAGCACAGATACGCAGTATTTT. Its translation: CASSCRLAGELFSSTDTQYF.

The gene calls are TRBV4-3 and TRBJ1-5; D is unresolved. In germline, CDR1 is LGHNA, CDR2 YSLEER. CDR3 length: 16 residues. Trimming stripped 3 bases from V and 4 bases from J, with 16 bases between. The CDR3 coding sequence is TGCGCCAGCAGCCATTGTCGCGAGGCAGAGAATCAGCCCCAGCATTTT. It encodes CASSHCREAENQPQHF.

This clone was seen only a few times. The chain has TRBV2 and TRBJ2-7, with 10 bases lining up with TRBD2. The CDR3 has 15 amino acids. The germline V gene encodes CDR1 SNHLY and CDR2 FYNNEI. The junction had 6 bases not matched to a gene; V was cut back by 6 bases and J by 1 base. The CDR3 DNA reads TGTGCCAGCAGACCCACTAGCGGGGCTTCCTACGAGCAGTACTTC. Amino acid sequence: CASRPTSGASYEQYF. Full variable domain (missing parts from reference TRBV2 and TRBJ2-7): EPEVTQTPSHQVTQMGQEVILRCVPISNHLYFYWYRQILGQKVEFLVSFYNNEISEKSEIFDDQFSVERPDGSNFTLKIRSTKLEDSAMYFCASRPTSGASYEQYFGPGTRLTVT.

This chain uses TRBV15 with TRBJ2-1, with 11 bases identical to TRBD2. The trim removed 5 bases at V and 0 bases at J, leaving 3 bases unmatched. Germline assignment: CDR1 LNHNV and CDR2 YYDKDF (reference sequence). The CDR3 length is 16 residues. CDR3 nucleotide sequence: TGTGCCACCAGCCCTAGCGGGGGGAGCTCCTACAATGAGCAGTTCTTC. Translating gives CATSPSGGSSYNEQFF.

The rearrangement links TRBV6-5 to TRBJ1-5; D unclear. Germline CDR1 and CDR2: MNHEY and SVGAGI. This CDR3 spans 13 amino acids. Trimming took 4 bases from V and 6 from J, leaving 10 bases between them. The CDR3 here is CASSSGNSQPQHF. CDR3 DNA sequence: TGTGCCAGCAGTTCGGGAAATTCTCAGCCCCAGCATTTT.

There are a few counts of this clone. This CDR3 is also generated by other DNA sequences in the sample. The J gene is TRBJ1-6, the V gene TRBV4-1, with 7 bases aligning to TRBD1. With V trimmed by 1 base and J by 0 bases, 6 bases remained unmatched. The CDR3 is made up of 18 amino acids. Germline CDR1 MGHRA, CDR2 YSYEKL. The CDR3 region has the DNA TGCGCCAGCAGCCAAGGGGGACAGCCGAACTCCTATAATTCACCCCTCCACTTT. The encoded protein is CASSQGGQPNSYNSPLHF.

The rearrangement joins TRBV4-3 to TRBJ2-3; D call uncertain. CDR3 size: 13 residues. V was trimmed by 4 bases and J by 6 bases, leaving 11 bases between them. Germline V gene sequence: CDR1 LGHNA, CDR2 YSLEER. CDR3 sequence (DNA): TGCGCCAGCAGCCCTGTTTTACTCGATACGCAGTATTTT. It encodes CASSPVLLDTQYF.